The 17 T cell receptor beta chains presented below share a single source sample, sequenced in a study of shared clonotypes between healthy human individuals. Sequencing used immunoSEQ multiplex PCR; TCRdb keeps in-frame clones, though not all of them. The data show some 1.5 million clones, more than 95% seen once. Material for sequencing was naive CD4+ T cells sorted from blood. Indicated subset: CD45RA+ positively selected. Every receptor here comes from a man aged 25-40 years in good health.

The chain carries TRBV5-4 and TRBJ2-7; D gene uncertain. Germline values: CDR1 SGHNT, CDR2 YYREEE (reference sequence). The CDR3 is 12 residues long. V was trimmed by 0 bases and J by 5 bases, leaving 6 bases between them. CDR3 loop: CASSLEGHEQYF. For the CDR3, the DNA is TGTGCCAGCAGCTTGGAGGGCCACGAGCAGTACTTC.

V is TRBV6-1 and J is TRBJ1-5; 7 nucleotides line up with TRBD1. The V and J ends lost 4 bases and 3 bases, in that order; junction bases with no gene match: 3. The CDR3 totals 14 residues. From germline, CDR1 is MNHNS and CDR2 SASEGT. CDR3 loop: CASSVDRVNQPQHF. The CDR3 DNA sequence: TGTGCCAGCAGTGTTGACAGGGTCAATCAGCCCCAGCATTTT.

The J gene is TRBJ2-1, the V gene TRBV7-9; D not certain. CDR1 is SEHNR, CDR2 FQNEAQ, per germline (reference sequence). The V gene lost 2 bases and the J gene lost 2 bases, with 13 bases spanning the gap. The CDR3 runs to 16 residues. The CDR3 DNA sequence: TGTGCCAGCAGCTTACCGAGAAGGGATACCTACAATGAGCAGTTCTTC. Amino acids: CASSLPRRDTYNEQFF.

V usage is TRBV29-1 and J usage is TRBJ2-3, with 12 positions matching TRBD2. The germline CDR1 and CDR2 sequences are SQVTM and ANQGSEA. This CDR3 has 15 amino acids. Trimming removed 6 bases from V and 3 bases from J; junction bases left unmatched: 7. The CDR3 loop reads CSVSGLAGKTDTQYF. In DNA form, the CDR3 reads TGCAGCGTCTCCGGACTAGCGGGAAAGACAGATACGCAGTATTTT.

The chain has TRBV5-1 and TRBJ2-6; D remains ambiguous. Trimming shortened V by 2 bases and J by 3 bases, and 18 bases separated the two germline ends. The CDR3 contains 18 residues. CDR1 and CDR2 (germline): SGHRS, YFSETQ. The CDR3 loop is CASSLHGKPPYGANVLTF. DNA of the CDR3: TGCGCCAGCAGCTTACACGGCAAACCCCCATATGGGGCCAACGTCCTGACTTTC.

The CDR3 loop is CASSPGQRYTGELFF. The CDR3 region has the DNA TGCGCCAGCAGCCCGGGACAGAGGTACACCGGGGAGCTGTTTTTT. The chain joins TRBV5-1 to TRBJ2-2; 7 positions match TRBD1. V gave up 4 bases and J gave up 3 bases; unmatched junction bases: 6. Germline-derived CDR1 and CDR2 are SGHRS and YFSETQ. The CDR3 sequence is 15 residues long.

This clone was seen once. This chain connects TRBV5-1 to TRBJ2-1, with 11 nucleotides matching TRBD2. Germline CDR1 and CDR2: SGHRS and YFSETQ. Losses at the gene ends were 4 bases for V and 2 bases for J; bases not matched to a gene: 5. The CDR3 contains 16 residues. CDR3 DNA: TGCGCCAGCAGCGATTTAGCGGGAGGGGCCTACAATGAGCAGTTCTTC. Amino acid sequence: CASSDLAGGAYNEQFF.

This clone has only one observation. This rearrangement joins TRBV6-4 to TRBJ2-5; possible D gene TRBD1, 6 bases. V dropped 6 bases and J dropped 1 base, with 12 bases sitting between them. Germline V gives CDR1 MRHNA, CDR2 SNTAGT. CDR3 length: 14 residues. The CDR3 bases are TGTGCCAGCAGCCCCACAGGGTCCCAAGAGACCCAGTACTTC. Translated, it gives CASSPTGSQETQYF.

The CDR3 bases are TGTGCCAGCAGTGACCGGGACAGAGGTTATGAGCAGTTCTTC. This encodes CASSDRDRGYEQFF. This sequence joins TRBV25-1 and TRBJ2-1; 7 nucleotides match TRBD1. V was pared by 3 bases and J by 8 bases, with 7 bases of the junction left unmatched. This CDR3 contains 14 residues. In germline, CDR1 is MGHDK, CDR2 SYGVNS.

In its sample, this clone was seen once. The chain's CDR3 is CASSPPSNEQFF. The DNA of the CDR3 is TGTGCCAGCTCACCACCGTCTAATGAGCAGTTCTTC. The rearrangement links TRBV18 to TRBJ2-1; D is undetermined. Trimming cost V 0 bases and J 7 bases, with 4 bases left between them. The CDR3 extends over 12 amino acids. The V gene's germline CDR1 is KGHSH and CDR2 LQKENI.

The chain joins TRBV5-4 to TRBJ2-7; a weak D match, TRBD1 (6 bases). V lost 1 base, J lost 5 bases, and 13 bases lay in between. Germline CDR1 is SGHNT and CDR2 is YYREEE (reference sequence). There are 14 residues in the CDR3. DNA of the CDR3: TGTGCCAGCAGCTTGTCGAACAGGGTCGACGAGCAGTACTTC. This gives the protein CASSLSNRVDEQYF.

CDR3 sequence reads: CASSIDVTRGTEAFF. DNA for the CDR3: TGTGCCAGTAGTATAGATGTCACCCGCGGAACTGAAGCTTTCTTT. The chain has TRBV19 and TRBJ1-1; D call uncertain. V gave up 0 bases and J gave up 5 bases, with 13 bases separating them. The CDR3 is 15 residues long. The germline CDR1 and CDR2 sequences are LNHDA and SQIVND (reference sequence). Full variable domain (rest looked up from reference TRBV19 and TRBJ1-1): DGGITQSPKYLFRKEGQNVTLSCEQNLNHDAMYWYRQDPGQGLRLIYYSQIVNDFQKGDIAEGYSVSREKKESFPLTVTSAQKNPTAFYLCASSIDVTRGTEAFFGQGTRLTVV.

This chain links TRBV5-4 with TRBJ2-5, with 13 bases matching TRBD2. This CDR3 is 16 amino acids long. J was trimmed by 4 bases and V by 4 bases; bases with no gene match: 7. Germline CDR1 and CDR2: SGHNT and YYREEE (reference sequence). The CDR3 nucleotides are TGTGCCAGCAGCCCCTCGACTAGCGGGAGGCCAGAGACCCAGTACTTC. Its translation is CASSPSTSGRPETQYF.

This rearrangement joins TRBV7-9 to TRBJ1-2; 12 positions match TRBD1. The germline V gene encodes CDR1 SEHNR and CDR2 FQNEAQ (reference sequence). J gave up 7 bases and V 5 bases, and 5 bases lay outside the gene matches. The CDR3 has 14 amino acids. The CDR3 DNA is TGTGCCAGCAGCCCCGGGACAGGGGGCGGTGGCTACACCTTC. It specifies CASSPGTGGGGYTF. Variable domain in full (rest from reference TRBV7-9 and TRBJ1-2): DTGVSQNPRHKITKRGQNVTFRCDPISEHNRLYWYRQTLGQGPEFLTYFQNEAQLEKSRLLSDRFSAERPKGSFSTLEIQRTEQGDSAMYLCASSPGTGGGGYTFGSGTRLTVV.

On this clone: This CDR3 is also generated by other DNA sequences in the sample. J is TRBJ2-3 and V is TRBV5-1; 11 nucleotides align to TRBD2. With 3 bases clipped from V and 4 bases from J, the junction kept 1 base outside the gene matches. Looked up from germline, CDR1 is SGHRS and CDR2 is YFSETQ. This CDR3 is 14 amino acids long. The CDR3 region is CASSSLAGADTQYF. CDR3 nucleotides: TGCGCCAGCAGCTCACTAGCGGGAGCAGATACGCAGTATTTT.

V and J are TRBV27 and TRBJ2-1, with unresolved D. Between the trimmed V and J ends, which lost 6 bases and 1 base, there was a span of 19 bases. Germline lookup yields CDR1 MNHEY and CDR2 SMNVEV (reference sequence). The CDR3 loop spans 17 amino acids. The CDR3 DNA sequence: TGTGCCAGCAGCTTCCGTCAGAGGCTGGGATCCTACAATGAGCAGTTCTTC. Translation gives CASSFRQRLGSYNEQFF.

The chain is built from TRBV18 and TRBJ2-1, with D maybe TRBD2 (5 bases). V was cut by 0 bases and J by 6 bases, with 12 bases left in between. The CDR3 is made up of 15 amino acids. Germline V gives CDR1 KGHSH, CDR2 LQKENI. CDR3 loop: CASSPPSIRGNEQFF. The CDR3 nucleotides are TGTGCCAGCTCACCACCCTCCATACGGGGCAATGAGCAGTTCTTC.